This entry features one T cell receptor beta chain sequence. Antigen unknown. This sample was taken from a study of cytomegalovirus exposure and HLA in healthy donors. Unmatched junction bases numbered 11, after V lost 3 bases and J lost 6 bases. This CDR3 comprises 16 residues. Germline CDR1 is LGHNA and CDR2 is YNFKEQ. The study, taken as a whole, reports: One later analysis reportedly identified an Asian-associated ancestry cluster that showed fewer N-insertions than the roughly 600-donor mean. Overall, under 200 TCR beta chains were annotated as cytomegalovirus-associated. In an earlier analysis, productive rearrangement rates for most beta V segments clustered near 87% or 30%. High specificity and sensitivity for cytomegalovirus status were reported for the classifier.

The PCR contained 60 Vbeta and 13 Jbeta primers. Only in-frame clones appear in the TCRdb table, and some are missing; sequencing was by immunoSEQ multiplex PCR. The sample yields about 190,000 clones, over 70% seen once. The sample consisted of PBMCs. The TCR sequence derives from a man aged 30 to 39 in good health and CMV-seronegative. The chain recombines TRBV4-2 with TRBJ2-1; 7 bases line up with TRBD2. CDR3 bases: TGTGCCAGCAGCCAGGAGATGACTAGCCCCCTCAATGAGCAGTTCTTC. As protein: CASSQEMTSPLNEQFF.